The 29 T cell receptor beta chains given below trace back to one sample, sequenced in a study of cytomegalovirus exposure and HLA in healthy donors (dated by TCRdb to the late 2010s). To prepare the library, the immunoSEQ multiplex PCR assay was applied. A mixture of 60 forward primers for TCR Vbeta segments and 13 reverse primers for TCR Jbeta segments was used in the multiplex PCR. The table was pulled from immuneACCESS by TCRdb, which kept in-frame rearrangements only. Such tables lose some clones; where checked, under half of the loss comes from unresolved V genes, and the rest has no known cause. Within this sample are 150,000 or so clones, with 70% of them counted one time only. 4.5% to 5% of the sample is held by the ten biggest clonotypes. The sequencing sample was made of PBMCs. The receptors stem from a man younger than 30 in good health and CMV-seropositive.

This chain's CDR3 is CASSESGLADTGELFF. The CDR3 region has the DNA TGCGCCAGCAGTGAGTCTGGACTAGCGGACACCGGGGAGCTGTTTTTT. The chain joins TRBV10-1 to TRBJ2-2; 10 nucleotides line up with TRBD2. V lost 0 bases, J lost 3 bases, and 1 base stayed unmatched. The V gene's germline CDR1 is WNHNN and CDR2 SYGVQD (reference sequence). The CDR3 consists of 16 residues.

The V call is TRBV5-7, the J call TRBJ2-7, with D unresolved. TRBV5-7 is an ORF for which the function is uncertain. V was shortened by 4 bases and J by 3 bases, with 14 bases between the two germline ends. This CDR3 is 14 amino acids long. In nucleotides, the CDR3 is TGTGCCAGCAGCGGGTTTTGGTGGGGCTACGAGCAGTACGTC. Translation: CASSGFWWGYEQYV.

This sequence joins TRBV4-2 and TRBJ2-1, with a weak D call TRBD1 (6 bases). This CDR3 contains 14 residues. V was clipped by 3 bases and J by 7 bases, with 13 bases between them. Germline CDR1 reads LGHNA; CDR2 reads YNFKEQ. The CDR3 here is CASSQVAQGNEQFF. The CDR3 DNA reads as TGTGCCAGCAGCCAGGTGGCACAGGGTAATGAGCAGTTCTTC.

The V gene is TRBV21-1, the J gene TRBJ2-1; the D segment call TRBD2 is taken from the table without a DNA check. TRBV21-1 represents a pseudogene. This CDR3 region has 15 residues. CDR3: CASSITSGRWNEQFF. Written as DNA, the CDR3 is TGTGCCAGCAGCATAACTAGCGGGAGATGGAATGAGCAGTTCTTC.

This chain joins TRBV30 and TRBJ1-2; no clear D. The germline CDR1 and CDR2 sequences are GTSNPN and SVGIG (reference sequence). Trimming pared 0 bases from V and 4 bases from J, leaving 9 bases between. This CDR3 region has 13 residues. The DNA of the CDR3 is TGTGCCTGGAGTGTACCAGAAATCTATGGCTACACCTTC. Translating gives CAWSVPEIYGYTF.

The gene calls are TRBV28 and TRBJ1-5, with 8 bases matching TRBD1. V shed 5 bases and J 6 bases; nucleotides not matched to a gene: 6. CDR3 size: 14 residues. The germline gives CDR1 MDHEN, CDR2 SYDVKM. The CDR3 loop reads CASSRTGGRQPQHF. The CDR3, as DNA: TGTGCCAGCAGTCGAACAGGGGGGCGTCAGCCCCAGCATTTT.

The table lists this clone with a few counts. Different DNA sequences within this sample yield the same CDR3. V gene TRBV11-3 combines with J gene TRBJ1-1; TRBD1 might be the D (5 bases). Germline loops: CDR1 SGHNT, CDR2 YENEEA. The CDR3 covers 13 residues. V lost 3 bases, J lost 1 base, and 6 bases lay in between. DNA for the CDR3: TGTGCCAGCAGCTTTCAGGGGAACACTGAAGCTTTCTTT. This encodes CASSFQGNTEAFF.

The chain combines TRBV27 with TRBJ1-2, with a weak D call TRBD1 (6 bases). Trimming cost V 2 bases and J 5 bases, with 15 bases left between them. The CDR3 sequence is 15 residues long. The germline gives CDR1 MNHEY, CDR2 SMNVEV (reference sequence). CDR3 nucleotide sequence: TGTGCCAGCAGTTTAGGGGACACTCCACGGTATGGCTACACCTTC. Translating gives CASSLGDTPRYGYTF.

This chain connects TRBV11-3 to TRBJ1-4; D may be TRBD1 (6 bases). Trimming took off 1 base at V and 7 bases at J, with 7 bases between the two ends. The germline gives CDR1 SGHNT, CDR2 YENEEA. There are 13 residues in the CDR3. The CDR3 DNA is TGTGCCAGCAGCTTAGGGACAGTTGAAAAACTGTTTTTT. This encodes CASSLGTVEKLFF.

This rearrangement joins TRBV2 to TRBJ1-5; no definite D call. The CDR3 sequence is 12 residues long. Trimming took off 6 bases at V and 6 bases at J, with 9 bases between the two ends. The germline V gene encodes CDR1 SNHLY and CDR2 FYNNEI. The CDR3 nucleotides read TGTGCCAGCAGAGAGGGCGGTCAGCCCCAGCATTTT. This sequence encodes CASREGGQPQHF. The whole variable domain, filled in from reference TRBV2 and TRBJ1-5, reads EPEVTQTPSHQVTQMGQEVILRCVPISNHLYFYWYRQILGQKVEFLVSFYNNEISEKSEIFDDQFSVERPDGSNFTLKIRSTKLEDSAMYFCASREGGQPQHFGDGTRLSIL.

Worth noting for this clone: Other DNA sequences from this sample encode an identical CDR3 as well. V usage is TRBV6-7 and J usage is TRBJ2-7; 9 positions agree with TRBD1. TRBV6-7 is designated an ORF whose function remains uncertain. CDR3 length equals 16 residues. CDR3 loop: CASRPPPGQGSCEQYV. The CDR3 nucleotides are TGTGCCAGCAGACCGCCCCCGGGACAGGGTTCGTGCGAGCAATACGTC.

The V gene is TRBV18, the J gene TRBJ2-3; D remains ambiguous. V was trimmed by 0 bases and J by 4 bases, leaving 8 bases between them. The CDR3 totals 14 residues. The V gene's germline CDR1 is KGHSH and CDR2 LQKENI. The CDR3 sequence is CASSPPFLPDTQYF. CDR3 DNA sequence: TGTGCCAGCTCACCACCGTTCCTTCCAGATACGCAGTATTTT.

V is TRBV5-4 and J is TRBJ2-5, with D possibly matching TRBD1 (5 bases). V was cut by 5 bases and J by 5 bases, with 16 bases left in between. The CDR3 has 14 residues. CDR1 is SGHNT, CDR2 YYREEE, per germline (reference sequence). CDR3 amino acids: CASSRQQELETQYF. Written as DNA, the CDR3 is TGTGCCAGCAGTCGACAACAGGAGTTGGAGACCCAGTACTTC.

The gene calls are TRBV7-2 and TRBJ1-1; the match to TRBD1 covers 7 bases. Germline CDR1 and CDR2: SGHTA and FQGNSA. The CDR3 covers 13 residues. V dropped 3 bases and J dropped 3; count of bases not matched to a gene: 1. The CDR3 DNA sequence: TGTGCCAGCAGCTTTCAGGGGGACACTGAAGCTTTCTTT. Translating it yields CASSFQGDTEAFF.

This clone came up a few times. The CDR3 nucleotides are TGTGCCAGCACCCAGGACAGGAGCGACACTGAAGCTTTCTTT. This translates into CASTQDRSDTEAFF. The chain uses TRBV2 and TRBJ1-1, with 7 bases aligning to TRBD1. The V gene end was trimmed by 7 bases and the J gene end by 3 bases; junction bases not matched to a gene: 8. The CDR3 loop spans 14 amino acids. Germline assignment: CDR1 SNHLY and CDR2 FYNNEI.

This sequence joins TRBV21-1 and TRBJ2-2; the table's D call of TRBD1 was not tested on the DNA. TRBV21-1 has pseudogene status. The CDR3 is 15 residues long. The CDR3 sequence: CASRRGRSNTGELFF. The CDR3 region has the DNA TGTGCCAGCAGGAGGGGGCGATCGAACACCGGGGAGCTGTTTTTT.

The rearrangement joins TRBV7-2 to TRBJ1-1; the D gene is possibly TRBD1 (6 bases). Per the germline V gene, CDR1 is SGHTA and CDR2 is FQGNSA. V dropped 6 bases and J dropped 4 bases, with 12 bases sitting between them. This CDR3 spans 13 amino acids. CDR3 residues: CASSSTGSTEAFF. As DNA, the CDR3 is TGTGCCAGCAGTTCGACAGGAAGCACTGAAGCTTTCTTT.

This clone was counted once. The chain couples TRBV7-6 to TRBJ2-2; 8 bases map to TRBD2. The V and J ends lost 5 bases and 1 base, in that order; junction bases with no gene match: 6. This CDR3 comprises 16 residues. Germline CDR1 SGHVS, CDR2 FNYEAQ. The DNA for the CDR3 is TGTGCCAGCAGCCCTACTAGCGGTGTGAACACCGGGGAGCTGTTTTTT. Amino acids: CASSPTSGVNTGELFF.

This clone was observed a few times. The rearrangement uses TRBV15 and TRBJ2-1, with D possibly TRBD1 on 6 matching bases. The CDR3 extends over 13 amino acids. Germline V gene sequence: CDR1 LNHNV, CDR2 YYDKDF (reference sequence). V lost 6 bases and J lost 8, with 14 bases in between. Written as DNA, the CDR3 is TGTGCCACCAGGAGCAGGGGTGAGGATGAGCAGTTCTTC. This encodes CATRSRGEDEQFF.

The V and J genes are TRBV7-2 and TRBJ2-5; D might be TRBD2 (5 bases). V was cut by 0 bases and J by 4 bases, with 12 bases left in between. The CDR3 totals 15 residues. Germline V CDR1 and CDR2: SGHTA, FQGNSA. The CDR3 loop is CASSLAEGRRETQYF. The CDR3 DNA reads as TGTGCCAGCAGCTTAGCTGAGGGAAGGCGAGAGACCCAGTACTTC.

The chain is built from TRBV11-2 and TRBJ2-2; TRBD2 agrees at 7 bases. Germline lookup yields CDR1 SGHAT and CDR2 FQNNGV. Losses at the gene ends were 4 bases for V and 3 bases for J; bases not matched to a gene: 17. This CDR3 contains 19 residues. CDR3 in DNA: TGTGCCAGCAGCTCCTGGACTAGGCGGGAAACCCGGGACACCGGGGAGCTGTTTTTT. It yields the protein CASSSWTRRETRDTGELFF.

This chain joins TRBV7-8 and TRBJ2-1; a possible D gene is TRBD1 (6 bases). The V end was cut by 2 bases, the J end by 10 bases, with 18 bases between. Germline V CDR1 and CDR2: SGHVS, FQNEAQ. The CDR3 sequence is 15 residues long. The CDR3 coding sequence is TGTGCCAGCAGCTTACCCGCCCCGCCAGGGGACGAGCAGTTCTTC. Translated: CASSLPAPPGDEQFF.

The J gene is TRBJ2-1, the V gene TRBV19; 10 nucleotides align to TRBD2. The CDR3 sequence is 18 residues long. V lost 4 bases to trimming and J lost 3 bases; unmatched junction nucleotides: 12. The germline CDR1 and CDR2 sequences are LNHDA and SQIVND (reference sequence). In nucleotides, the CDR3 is TGTGCCAGTAGTAAAACCGGGACTAGCGACAAACTCTACAATGAGCAGTTCTTC. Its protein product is CASSKTGTSDKLYNEQFF. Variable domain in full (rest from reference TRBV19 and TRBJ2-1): DGGITQSPKYLFRKEGQNVTLSCEQNLNHDAMYWYRQDPGQGLRLIYYSQIVNDFQKGDIAEGYSVSREKKESFPLTVTSAQKNPTAFYLCASSKTGTSDKLYNEQFFGPGTRLTVL.

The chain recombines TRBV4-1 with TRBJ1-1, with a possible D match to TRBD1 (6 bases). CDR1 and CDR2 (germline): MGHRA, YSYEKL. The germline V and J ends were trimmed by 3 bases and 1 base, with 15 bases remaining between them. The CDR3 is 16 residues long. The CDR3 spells CASSHLAGQKNTEAFF. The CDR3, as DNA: TGCGCCAGCAGCCACCTCGCTGGACAGAAGAACACTGAAGCTTTCTTT.

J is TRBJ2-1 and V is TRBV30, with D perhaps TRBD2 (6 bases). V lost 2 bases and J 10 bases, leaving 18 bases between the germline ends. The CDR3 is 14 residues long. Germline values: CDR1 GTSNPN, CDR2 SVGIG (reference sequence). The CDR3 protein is CAWSRSGPWGEQFF. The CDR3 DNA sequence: TGTGCCTGGAGTCGTAGCGGACCTTGGGGGGAGCAGTTCTTC.

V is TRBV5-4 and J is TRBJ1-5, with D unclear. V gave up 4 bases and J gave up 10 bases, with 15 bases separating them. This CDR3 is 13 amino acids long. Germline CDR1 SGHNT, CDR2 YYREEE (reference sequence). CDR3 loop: CASSPFGERPQHF. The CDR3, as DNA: TGTGCCAGCAGCCCCTTCGGGGAGAGACCCCAGCATTTT.

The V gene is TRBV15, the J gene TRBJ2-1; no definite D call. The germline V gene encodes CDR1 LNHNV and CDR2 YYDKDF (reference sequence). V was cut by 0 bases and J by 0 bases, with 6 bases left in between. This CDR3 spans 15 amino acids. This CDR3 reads CATSREPSSYNEQFF. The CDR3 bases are TGTGCCACCAGCAGAGAACCGAGCTCCTACAATGAGCAGTTCTTC.

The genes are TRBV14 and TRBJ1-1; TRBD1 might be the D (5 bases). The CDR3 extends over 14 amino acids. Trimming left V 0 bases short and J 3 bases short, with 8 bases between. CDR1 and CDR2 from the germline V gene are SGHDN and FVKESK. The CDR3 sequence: CASSQEGGYTEAFF. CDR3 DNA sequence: TGTGCCAGCAGCCAAGAGGGGGGGTACACTGAAGCTTTCTTT. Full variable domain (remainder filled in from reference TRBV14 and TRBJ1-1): EAGVTQFPSHSVIEKGQTVTLRCDPISGHDNLYWYRRVMGKEIKFLLHFVKESKQDESGMPNNRFLAERTGGTYSTLKVQPAELEDSGVYFCASSQEGGYTEAFFGQGTRLTVV.

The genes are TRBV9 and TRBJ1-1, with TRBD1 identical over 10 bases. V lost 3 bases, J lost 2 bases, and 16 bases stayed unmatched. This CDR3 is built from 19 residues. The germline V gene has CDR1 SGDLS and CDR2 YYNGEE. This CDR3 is CASSATGGWDRGPNTEAFF. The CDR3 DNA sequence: TGTGCCAGCAGCGCTACCGGGGGCTGGGACAGGGGCCCTAACACTGAAGCTTTCTTT.